This TCR beta chain was sequenced in a study of cytomegalovirus exposure and HLA in healthy donors. Study-wide results and limits: According to a later analysis, donors in an Asian-associated ancestry cluster reportedly had fewer N-insertions than the roughly 640-donor mean. Researchers reported that a few CMV-associated chains were confirmed in vitro as CMV antigen-specific. Cytomegalovirus association was listed for around 180 TCR beta chains.

Looked up from germline, CDR1 is SNHLY and CDR2 is FYNNEI. The CDR3 spans 13 residues. With respect to this clone: The antigen remains undetermined.

60 Vbeta and 13 Jbeta primers were used in PCR. TCRdb's copy holds only in-frame clones and misses some; the assay was immunoSEQ multiplex PCR. Of 150,000 to 200,000 clones in the sample, 65% to 85% were seen once. This chain uses TRBV2 with TRBJ2-5; possible D gene TRBD2, 5 bases. The DNA end is a closer match to TRBJ2-7, so the J assignment may be wrong. The clonotype originates from a man in his sixties in good health and CMV-seronegative. Sequencing used PBMCs. Here the CDR3 reads CASLGGVSYEQYF. In DNA form, the CDR3 reads TGTGCCAGCCTAGGAGGCGTCTCCTACGAGCAGTACTTC.